These 27 T cell receptor beta chains were sequenced from one sample in a study of neoadjuvant anti-PD-1 for oral cavity cancer. The time point was: after neoadjuvant nivolumab, at surgical resection. The table came from immunoSEQ multiplex PCR; TCRdb's copy has only in-frame clones and leaves some out. The sample has roughly 24,000 clones, 25% to 30% seen once; the top ten hold roughly 15%. This sample comprised tumor tissue, obtained after nivolumab (anti-PD-1) treatment. The receptors derive from a person aged 40 to 85 with oral cavity squamous cell carcinoma.

This clone showed up just a few times. The genes are TRBV6-6 and TRBJ1-3; D remains unclear. In germline, CDR1 is MNHNY, CDR2 SVGAGI (reference sequence). V was cut by 6 bases and J by 0 bases, with 9 bases left in between. The CDR3 is 14 amino acids. CDR3 residues: CASSQTSSGNTIYF. The CDR3 bases are TGTGCCAGCAGCCAAACCTCCTCTGGAAACACCATATATTTT.

This clone was picked up a small number of times. The J gene is TRBJ2-5, the V gene TRBV7-9; 13 bases fit TRBD2. Germline values: CDR1 SEHNR, CDR2 FQNEAQ (reference sequence). The CDR3 has 16 amino acids. V lost 1 base and J lost 3; bases outside the gene matches: 2. CDR3 nucleotide sequence: TGTGCCAGCAGCTTAGAGGGGACTAGCGGGAAAGAGACCCAGTACTTC. It yields the protein CASSLEGTSGKETQYF.

The J gene is TRBJ1-2, the V gene TRBV25-1; D is possibly TRBD1 (5 bases). CDR3 length equals 17 residues. The V and J ends lost 10 bases and 3 bases respectively, with 27 bases between them. Germline CDR1 is MGHDK and CDR2 is SYGVNS. Here the CDR3 reads CAKEQVGGVEGDYGYTF. CDR3 nucleotides: TGTGCCAAAGAACAGGTCGGGGGAGTTGAAGGAGACTATGGCTACACCTTC.

There are many counts of this clone. The J gene is TRBJ2-3, the V gene TRBV5-1; 7 bases are a match to TRBD2. CDR1 is SGHRS, CDR2 YFSETQ, per germline. V was clipped by 4 bases and J by 8 bases; unmatched bases: 13. This CDR3 is 15 amino acids long. This CDR3 is CASSADGGKGSTQYF. Here the CDR3 DNA reads TGCGCCAGCAGCGCCGACGGGGGGAAAGGCAGTACGCAGTATTTT.

This clone was picked up a small number of times. This rearrangement joins TRBV7-2 to TRBJ2-7; D remains ambiguous. The CDR3 runs 14 residues. V was clipped by 1 base and J by 3 bases, with 10 bases between them. CDR1 and CDR2 from the germline V gene are SGHTA and FQGNSA. The CDR3 nucleotides are TGTGCCAGCAGCTTAGGGCCAGTCAACTACGAGCAGTACTTC. This encodes CASSLGPVNYEQYF.

Only a few counts were recorded for this clone. The chain carries TRBV5-5 and TRBJ2-5; possible D gene TRBD2, 5 bases. The V end was cut by 4 bases, the J end by 2 bases, with 12 bases between. From germline, CDR1 is SGHKS and CDR2 YYEKEE (reference sequence). This CDR3 is built from 14 residues. The CDR3 is CASSLRTFQETQYF. The CDR3 DNA reads TGTGCCAGCAGCCTCCGGACTTTTCAAGAGACCCAGTACTTC.

The rearrangement uses TRBV5-6 and TRBJ2-7, with 7 bases identical to TRBD1. The germline V gene has CDR1 SGHDT and CDR2 YYEEEE. The J segment lost 2 bases and the V segment lost 4 bases, leaving 9 bases of the junction unmatched. The CDR3 covers 15 residues. CDR3: CASSKGQVLTYEQYF. CDR3 sequence (DNA): TGTGCCAGCAGCAAAGGACAGGTTTTGACCTACGAGCAGTACTTC.

The chain combines TRBV5-1 with TRBJ2-1; maybe TRBD1 (6 bases). The CDR3 is made up of 17 amino acids. Per the germline V gene, CDR1 is SGHRS and CDR2 is YFSETQ. Trimming cost V 4 bases and J 0 bases, with 17 bases left between them. CDR3 residues: CASSLGSDSFSYNEQFF. In DNA, the CDR3 is TGCGCCAGCAGCCTCGGATCGGACAGCTTCTCCTACAATGAGCAGTTCTTC.

The chain carries TRBV7-8 and TRBJ1-2; the match to TRBD1 covers 8 bases. This CDR3 spans 17 amino acids. Germline V gene lookup returns CDR1 SGHVS and CDR2 FQNEAQ. V trimming: 0 bases; J trimming: 9 bases; junction bases outside the gene matches: 15. In DNA form, the CDR3 reads TGTGCCAGCAGCTTAGCGCCCTCGAGTCCAGGGGGCTCGAGCTACACCTTC. Amino acids: CASSLAPSSPGGSSYTF.

The chain employs TRBV28 and TRBJ2-7; D not certain. Deletions cut 3 bases from V and 6 bases from J, with 9 bases between. The CDR3 runs 12 residues. Germline values: CDR1 MDHEN, CDR2 SYDVKM. The CDR3 protein is CASSLEHREQYF. CDR3 DNA: TGTGCCAGCAGTTTGGAACATCGCGAGCAGTACTTC.

The chain recombines TRBV7-8 with TRBJ1-5, with D maybe TRBD1 (5 bases). This CDR3 has 16 amino acids. From germline, CDR1 is SGHVS and CDR2 FQNEAQ. The V end lost 1 base, the J end lost 3 bases, and 13 bases lay between the germline ends. Written as DNA, the CDR3 is TGTGCCAGCAGCTTAGACGGGGCGGGGTACAATCAGCCCCAGCATTTT. This sequence encodes CASSLDGAGYNQPQHF.

Only a few counts were recorded for this clone. This chain connects TRBV7-9 to TRBJ1-2; D remains unclear. The length of the CDR3 is 19 residues. V was trimmed by 3 bases and J by 5 bases, leaving 28 bases between them. Germline values: CDR1 SEHNR, CDR2 FQNEAQ (reference sequence). The CDR3 reads CASSLEQGSSGSPAYGYTF. DNA for the CDR3: TGTGCCAGCAGCTTGGAGCAAGGGTCTTCAGGCAGCCCCGCTTATGGCTACACCTTC.

The chain employs TRBV28 and TRBJ2-6; TRBD1 might be the D (5 bases). V was shortened by 3 bases and J by 8 bases, with 14 bases between the two germline ends. This CDR3 contains 15 residues. Germline V lookup: CDR1 MDHEN, CDR2 SYDVKM. In DNA form, the CDR3 reads TGTGCCAGCAGTTTCCAGGGAAGTTGGACCAACGTCCTGACTTTC. This encodes CASSFQGSWTNVLTF.

This clone was seen more than once but under ten times. V and J are TRBV4-2 and TRBJ1-6; D might be TRBD1 (6 bases). Trimming stripped 0 bases from V and 10 bases from J, with 13 bases between. Germline V gives CDR1 LGHNA, CDR2 YNFKEQ. The CDR3 runs 15 residues. The CDR3 DNA follows: TGTGCCAGCAGCCAAGAGAAGGACAGCCAGTCACCCCTCCACTTT. Protein: CASSQEKDSQSPLHF.

CDR3 nucleotide sequence: TGTGCCAGCAGTTTTGGACAGTACCACACAGATACGCAGTATTTT. It codes for CASSFGQYHTDTQYF. This chain uses TRBV27 with TRBJ2-3; a possible D gene is TRBD1 (6 bases). Trimming stripped 3 bases from V and 2 bases from J, with 12 bases between. Germline V gene lookup returns CDR1 MNHEY and CDR2 SMNVEV (reference sequence). The CDR3 has 15 residues.

V is TRBV5-1 and J is TRBJ2-7; 9 bases align to TRBD2. The length of the CDR3 is 14 residues. Germline V gene data show CDR1 as SGHRS and CDR2 as YFSETQ. Losses at the gene ends were 4 bases for V and 5 bases for J; bases not matched to a gene: 7. The CDR3 protein is CASSNSGSVHEQYF. Here the CDR3 DNA reads TGCGCCAGCAGCAATAGCGGGAGCGTCCACGAGCAGTACTTC.

The rearrangement joins TRBV14 to TRBJ2-7, with D maybe TRBD1 (6 bases). Trimming stripped 3 bases from V and 2 bases from J, with 8 bases between. The V gene's germline CDR1 is SGHDN and CDR2 FVKESK. The CDR3 contains 13 residues. CDR3 in amino acids: CASSHRDTYEQYF. The CDR3 DNA reads TGTGCCAGCAGCCACCGGGACACCTACGAGCAGTACTTC.

The chain carries TRBV18 and TRBJ2-6; 8 bases fit TRBD1. Looked up from germline, CDR1 is KGHSH and CDR2 is LQKENI. The CDR3 sequence is 18 residues long. V lost 3 bases, J lost 0 bases, and 7 bases stayed unmatched. CDR3 in amino acids: CASSPLTGASSGANVLTF. The CDR3 DNA reads as TGTGCCAGCTCACCCCTGACAGGGGCGAGCTCTGGGGCCAACGTCCTGACTTTC.

The chain uses TRBV15 and TRBJ2-6, with unresolved D. Germline values: CDR1 LNHNV, CDR2 YYDKDF (reference sequence). Trimming removed 0 bases from V and 3 bases from J, with 6 bases in between. This CDR3 is 15 amino acids long. CDR3 sequence: CATSRELGGANVLTF. Here the CDR3 DNA reads TGTGCCACCAGCAGAGAACTCGGTGGGGCCAACGTCCTGACTTTC.

V usage is TRBV12-5 and J usage is TRBJ2-7; TRBD1 aligns across 10 bases. Germline lookup yields CDR1 LGHNT and CDR2 FRNRAP. Germline trimming cut 6 bases from V and 4 bases from J; bases unmatched to any gene: 0. The CDR3 is 12 amino acids. CDR3 nucleotides: TGTGCTAGTGGGGACAGGGGGTACGAGCAGTACTTC. Translation: CASGDRGYEQYF. The complete variable domain, with remaining parts taken from reference TRBV12-5 and TRBJ2-7, reads DARVTQTPRHKVTEMGQEVTMRCQPILGHNTVFWYRQTMMQGLELLAYFRNRAPLDDSGMPKDRFSAEMPDATLATLKIQPSEPRDSAVYFCASGDRGYEQYFGPGTRLTVT.

This clone was seen more than once but under ten times. This rearrangement joins TRBV6-5 to TRBJ1-2, with TRBD1 as a possible D gene (5 bases). V was clipped by 4 bases and J by 5 bases, with 17 bases between them. Per the germline V gene, CDR1 is MNHEY and CDR2 is SVGAGI. CDR3 length: 15 amino acids. The CDR3 reads CASSFRGRAKYGYTF. The CDR3 region has the DNA TGTGCCAGCAGTTTTCGGGGGAGGGCGAAATATGGCTACACCTTC.

This chain links TRBV19 with TRBJ1-1; 8 nucleotides match TRBD1. The J segment lost 5 bases and the V segment lost 7 bases, leaving 9 bases of the junction unmatched. The CDR3 consists of 14 residues. Germline-derived CDR1 and CDR2 are LNHDA and SQIVND (reference sequence). CDR3 in amino acids: CASTQSRTGTEAFF. Here the CDR3 DNA reads TGTGCCAGTACCCAATCACGGACAGGGACTGAAGCTTTCTTT. The full variable domain, rest sourced from reference TRBV19 and TRBJ1-1, is DGGITQSPKYLFRKEGQNVTLSCEQNLNHDAMYWYRQDPGQGLRLIYYSQIVNDFQKGDIAEGYSVSREKKESFPLTVTSAQKNPTAFYLCASTQSRTGTEAFFGQGTRLTVV.

The chain has TRBV7-8 and TRBJ2-7; TRBD1 is a possible D gene (5 bases). The germline V gene has CDR1 SGHVS and CDR2 FQNEAQ. This CDR3 region has 14 residues. V dropped 1 base and J dropped 3 bases, with 10 bases sitting between them. As DNA, the CDR3 is TGTGCCAGCAGCTTAGGGGTTAGGGGCTACGAGCAGTACTTC. Its protein product is CASSLGVRGYEQYF.

The chain combines TRBV19 with TRBJ2-5, with D possibly TRBD2 on 6 matching bases. Germline CDR1 reads LNHDA; CDR2 reads SQIVND (reference sequence). V lost 5 bases to trimming and J lost 4 bases, with 17 bases between them. The CDR3 contains 15 residues. CDR3 amino acids: CASSLGGSVGETQYF. In DNA, the CDR3 is TGTGCCAGTAGTCTGGGGGGATCCGTTGGAGAGACCCAGTACTTC.

In its sample, this clone is medium-sized. The chain recombines TRBV6-4 with TRBJ1-1; no definite D call. The CDR3 consists of 13 residues. Per germline, CDR1 MRHNA and CDR2 SNTAGT. V lost 4 bases, J lost 2 bases, and 8 bases lay in between. In DNA, the CDR3 is TGTGCCAGCAGTGTTGGGGTTAACACTGAAGCTTTCTTT. Translated, it gives CASSVGVNTEAFF.

This clone was observed a handful of times. The chain employs TRBV10-1 and TRBJ1-5; no firm D call. The CDR3 has 12 residues. The V gene's germline CDR1 is WNHNN and CDR2 SYGVQD (reference sequence). V shed 8 bases and J shed 0 bases, with 5 bases lying between them. The CDR3 here is CASLYSNQPQHF. CDR3 nucleotide sequence: TGCGCCAGCCTATATAGCAATCAGCCCCAGCATTTT.

J is TRBJ1-2 and V is TRBV5-5; D may be TRBD1 (5 bases). The V end lost 0 bases, the J end lost 2 bases, and 5 bases lay between the germline ends. The CDR3 spans 13 residues. From germline, CDR1 is SGHKS and CDR2 YYEKEE (reference sequence). Here the CDR3 reads CASSLEGNYGYTF. CDR3 DNA: TGTGCCAGCAGCTTGGAGGGGAACTATGGCTACACCTTC.